The rows below give T cell receptor beta chains drawn from one sample of a study of shared clonotypes between healthy human individuals. TCRdb's table, derived via immunoSEQ multiplex PCR, lists solely in-frame clones and lacks some. The data contain 2.3 million or so clones, about 92% of them singletons. What was sequenced was naive CD4+ T cells from PBMCs. Receptors were obtained from a man younger than 30 in good health. Some clones in this sample may be carry-over from other donors' samples. Each CDR3 is given with its conserved first and last residue. A D gene is named only where the DNA matches it firmly. Clone sizes are given selectively: once, few, many, or a class where the clone is expanded.

d_gene: TRBD1
j_gene: TRBJ1-1
len: 13
v_gene: TRBV19
abundance: NA
CDR3nt: TGTGCCAGTAGGTCACAGGGGCCCACTGAAGCTTTCTTT
CDR3aa: CASRSQGPTEAFF

d_gene: TRBD1
j_gene: TRBJ2-4
len: 16
v_gene: TRBV6-1
abundance: NA
CDR3nt: TGTGCCAGCAGTGATAGACAGGGAAGGGCCAAAAACATTCAGTACTTC
CDR3aa: CASSDRQGRAKNIQYF

d_gene: TRBD1
j_gene: TRBJ2-3
len: 15
v_gene: TRBV7-9
abundance: NA
CDR3nt: TGTGCCAGCAGCTTAGTGGGACAGGGGGCGGATACGCAGTATTTT
CDR3aa: CASSLVGQGADTQYF

d_gene: NA
j_gene: TRBJ2-5
len: 11
v_gene: TRBV6-5
abundance: NA
CDR3nt: TGTGCCAGCAGTTATTTGGAGACCCAGTACTTC
CDR3aa: CASSYLETQYF

d_gene: NA
j_gene: TRBJ1-2
len: 12
v_gene: TRBV19
abundance: NA
CDR3nt: TGTGCCAGTACCGGGCCGGCCTATGGCTACACCTTC
CDR3aa: CASTGPAYGYTF

d_gene: TRBD1
j_gene: TRBJ2-7
len: 13
v_gene: TRBV7-8
abundance: once
CDR3nt: TGTGCCAGCAGCCCCCAACAGGGGGGCGAGCAGTACTTC
CDR3aa: CASSPQQGGEQYF

d_gene: NA
j_gene: TRBJ2-1
len: 13
v_gene: TRBV5-3
abundance: NA
CDR3nt: TGTGCCAGAAGCTCGCCCTACTCAGATGAGCAGTTCTTC
CDR3aa: CARSSPYSDEQFF

d_gene: TRBD1
j_gene: TRBJ2-2
len: 17
v_gene: TRBV5-4
abundance: NA
CDR3nt: TGTGCCAGCAGCTTGGGGGGACAGTCCGCGAACACCGGGGAGCTGTTTTTT
CDR3aa: CASSLGGQSANTGELFF

d_gene: NA
j_gene: TRBJ2-3
len: 16
v_gene: TRBV9
abundance: NA
CDR3nt: TGTGCCAGCAGCGCGCGGGCGAGAGGGAACACAGATACGCAGTATTTT
CDR3aa: CASSARARGNTDTQYF

d_gene: TRBD1
j_gene: TRBJ2-7
len: 16
v_gene: TRBV28
abundance: NA
CDR3nt: TGTGCCAGCAGTCCCCTTCCTGGGACAGGGCCTGGAGCGCAGTACTTC
CDR3aa: CASSPLPGTGPGAQYF

d_gene: TRBD1
j_gene: TRBJ1-2
len: 13
v_gene: TRBV19
abundance: NA
CDR3nt: TGTGCCAGTACAATCGGACAGGGCTATGGCTACACCTTC
CDR3aa: CASTIGQGYGYTF

d_gene: NA
j_gene: TRBJ1-1
len: 14
v_gene: TRBV5-8
abundance: NA
CDR3nt: TGTGCCAGCAGCCCCCGAGGCGGGAACACTGAAGCTTTCTTT
CDR3aa: CASSPRGGNTEAFF

d_gene: NA
j_gene: TRBJ2-7
len: 15
v_gene: TRBV11-2
abundance: NA
CDR3nt: TGTGCCAGCAGCTTAGATGGACAGCTAACCTACGAGCAGTACTTC
CDR3aa: CASSLDGQLTYEQYF

d_gene: TRBD1
j_gene: TRBJ2-7
len: 14
v_gene: TRBV9
abundance: NA
CDR3nt: TGTGCCAGCAGCGCAGGGGGCACTTCCTACGAGCAGTACTTC
CDR3aa: CASSAGGTSYEQYF

d_gene: NA
j_gene: TRBJ1-2
len: 14
v_gene: TRBV9
abundance: NA
CDR3nt: TGTGCCAGCAGCGCAAGTTCGGGACACATCACATCCACCTTC
CDR3aa: CASSASSGHITSTF

d_gene: NA
j_gene: TRBJ2-7
len: 12
v_gene: TRBV25-1
abundance: NA
CDR3nt: TGTGCCAGCGGGTCCGGGAAATACGAGCAGTACTTC
CDR3aa: CASGSGKYEQYF

d_gene: NA
j_gene: TRBJ2-1
len: 14
v_gene: TRBV7-3
abundance: NA
CDR3nt: TGTGCCAGCAGCTTAACGCCAGCCTACAATGAGCAGTTCTTC
CDR3aa: CASSLTPAYNEQFF